This TCR beta chain was observed in a study of identifying expanded T cells in peripheral blood. Study results and limitations: Across healthy donors, higher total template counts meant significantly greater roughly 2-week count variance. Technical replicates showed around 1.2 changed clones; approximately two weeks about 16; four weeks 19.

No infections or other immune events were documented during collection. Generated by immunoSEQ multiplex PCR, the TCRdb table keeps only in-frame clones and is missing some. The repertoire holds about 58,000 clones, more than 70% seen once, with 3% to 4.5% in the top ten. CDR1 and CDR2 from the germline V gene are SGHDT and YYEEEE. V dropped 4 bases and J dropped 4 bases, with 18 bases sitting between them. This CDR3 spans 16 amino acids. Details on this clone: Its antigen is as yet unknown.

V and J are TRBV5-6 and TRBJ2-1, with D hard to call. The sample taken for sequencing was blood. The TCR sequence derives from a person aged 18-70 years in good health. CDR3 sequence: CASSATNTNLYNEQFF. The CDR3 DNA reads TGTGCCAGCAGCGCAACTAACACGAACCTTTACAATGAGCAGTTCTTC.